This T cell receptor (beta chain) came from a study of cytomegalovirus exposure and HLA in healthy donors. General study points: There were some 150 TCR beta chains listed as cytomegalovirus-associated. Earlier analysis found most TCR beta V segments productive about 87% or about 30% of the time. Later analysis associated a missense DCLRE1C variant with TCR beta V- and J-gene trimming. There were reportedly fewer N-insertions in an Asian-associated ancestry cluster than the roughly 700-donor mean, in a later analysis.

Germline CDR1 LGHNT, CDR2 FRNRAP. This CDR3 has 15 amino acids. The V segment lost 6 bases and the J segment 12 bases; nucleotides outside the gene matches: 16. With 60 Vbeta and 13 Jbeta primers, the PCR was carried out. Measured with immunoSEQ multiplex PCR; TCRdb has only the in-frame clones, and not every one. The sample lists around 120,000 clones, around 70% occurring once. As concerns this clone: The antigen is unknown.

The sequence was collected from a woman in her sixties in good health and CMV-seropositive. The chain is built from TRBV12-5 and TRBJ2-1; TRBD1 matches 8 bases. The specimen was PBMCs. CDR3 DNA sequence: TGTGCTAGTGGAAGATCGGACAGGGAGAACAGTTGGCAGTTCTTC. This sequence encodes CASGRSDRENSWQFF.